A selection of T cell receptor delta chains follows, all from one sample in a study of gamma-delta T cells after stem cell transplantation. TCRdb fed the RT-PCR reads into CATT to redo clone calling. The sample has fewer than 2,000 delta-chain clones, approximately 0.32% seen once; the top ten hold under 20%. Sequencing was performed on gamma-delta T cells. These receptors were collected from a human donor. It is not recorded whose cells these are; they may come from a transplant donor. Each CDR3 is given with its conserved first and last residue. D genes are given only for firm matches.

CACEFMGGGGYTDKLIF,TRDV2,TRDD3,17,TRDJ1
CACDVLGDTPTDKLIF,TRDV2,TRDD3,16,TRDJ1
CACDTVGKKGGSGDKLIF,TRDV2,TRDD3,18,TRDJ1
CACDTFTGGYAANGKLIF,TRDV2,TRDD3,18,TRDJ1
CACDTMGILLTDKLIF,TRDV2,-,16,TRDJ1
CALASTPPWGIRGAGPDKLIF,TRDV1,TRDD3,21,TRDJ1
CACDTVLTGGYAKTEGTDKLIF,TRDV2,TRDD3,22,TRDJ1
CACDESGGSSSWDTRQMFF,TRDV2,TRDD3,19,TRDJ3
CAASEGTTGLGYTDKLIF,TRAV29/DV5,TRDD3,18,TRDJ1
CACDTGWGTLSSWDTRQMFF,TRDV2,TRDD3,20,TRDJ3
CACDRIRILGDTGGHHELIF,TRDV2,TRDD3,20,TRDJ1
CACDPVETYTDKLIF,TRDV2,-,15,TRDJ1
CACDALLGDTRYTDKLIF,TRDV2,TRDD3,18,TRDJ1
CACDLLEMGHTRPQYTDKLIF,TRDV2,-,21,TRDJ1
CACDTLGPEATDKLIF,TRDV2,-,16,TRDJ1
CALGEARGLLPLLGDNTDKLIF,TRDV1,TRDD3,22,TRDJ1
CACDPLLGDTKLIF,TRDV2,TRDD3,14,TRDJ1
CACDTVSLGDNFLIF,TRDV2,TRDD3,15,TRDJ1
CALGELELWDTRSRTDKLIF,TRDV1,TRDD3,20,TRDJ1
CACDSLLGDTRSDKLIF,TRDV2,TRDD3,17,TRDJ1
CACDTVGGSSSSWDTRQMFF,TRDV2,TRDD3,20,TRDJ3
CACDTVGVLGDTSTDKLIF,TRDV2,TRDD3,19,TRDJ1
CACDTVYLPTSLGDPPNTDKLIF,TRDV2,TRDD3,23,TRDJ1
CACDTVASRGGYATGSYTDKLIF,TRDV2,TRDD3,23,TRDJ1
CACDKVLGDGWTDKLIF,TRDV2,TRDD3,17,TRDJ1
CACDGLGDATYTDKLIF,TRDV2,TRDD3,17,TRDJ1
CACDTPPTPYVSGANASWDTRQMFF,TRDV2,-,25,TRDJ3
CALGELKQGLPTLKPYWGISSDKLIF,TRDV1,-,26,TRDJ1
CAYTFLFFTLEELIF,TRAV38-2/DV8,TRDD2,15,TRDJ1
CACESLGDKDDKLIF,TRDV2,TRDD3,15,TRDJ1
CACDLMGMSLKLIF,TRDV2,-,14,TRDJ1
CACDTVDGGYAAGADKLIF,TRDV2,TRDD3,19,TRDJ1
CACDPVLGDTLPHTDKLIF,TRDV2,TRDD3,19,TRDJ1
CALGEGPFLLGDKLIF,TRDV1,-,16,TRDJ1
CACDTVGQTPGDKVDKLIF,TRDV2,TRDD3,19,TRDJ1
CACDTLGEESDKLIF,TRDV2,TRDD3,15,TRDJ1
CACDSLGVNTDKLIF,TRDV2,TRDD3,15,TRDJ1
CARDTVGGLLNTDKLIF,TRDV2,-,17,TRDJ1
CACESLGDTQYTDKLIF,TRDV2,TRDD3,17,TRDJ1
CACDGPSLKYTDKLIF,TRDV2,-,16,TRDJ1
CACDLLGIGRTDKLIF,TRDV2,TRDD3,16,TRDJ1
CACDAVLGDYSKYTDKLIF,TRDV2,TRDD3,19,TRDJ1
CACDLLPGGNDKLIF,TRDV2,-,15,TRDJ1
CACDTLLGDPTDKLIF,TRDV2,TRDD3,16,TRDJ1
CACDTGGYGGKLIF,TRDV2,TRDD3,14,TRDJ1
CACVRLHPGGEYTDKLIF,TRDV2,TRDD3,18,TRDJ1
CACDTPRGEGSDKLIF,TRDV2,-,16,TRDJ1
CACDGLGDTRGTAQLFF,TRDV2,TRDD3,17,TRDJ2